A selection of T cell receptor beta chains follows, all from one sample in a study of tumor-infiltrating lymphocytes in oesophageal squamous cell carcinoma. TCRdb re-derived calls from the PCR reads in MiXCR, one entry per CDR3 protein. The sample holds approximately 20,000 distinct CDR3 sequences, 35% to 45% seen once. Sequenced sample: esophageal tumor tissue. Every receptor here comes from a male donor with esophageal squamous cell carcinoma. The conserved cysteine and the conserved F or W are not part of the CDR3 here. Each record gives: V gene, CDR3 protein.

V gene: TRBV7-9
CDR3 protein: ASSLGTTGNTEAF

V gene: TRBV7-6
CDR3 protein: ASSSRPGTETQY

V gene: TRBV7-2
CDR3 protein: ASSRSGTSEVGELF

V gene: TRBV6-2/TRBV6-3
CDR3 protein: ASSYPPEGRDTQY

V gene: TRBV27
CDR3 protein: ASSLLAQAGGNEQF

V gene: TRBV7-3
CDR3 protein: ASSLTGTGGSSGANVLT

V gene: TRBV7-3
CDR3 protein: ASSWGGQETQY

V gene: TRBV7-9
CDR3 protein: ASSLGVGTAPLETQY

V gene: TRBV28
CDR3 protein: ASTTSGSNQPQH

V gene: TRBV10-1
CDR3 protein: ASSPGVSGGTDTQY

V gene: TRBV20-1
CDR3 protein: SARGAARLDTQY

V gene: TRBV12-3/TRBV12-4
CDR3 protein: ASSLDGALAEQY

V gene: TRBV7-6
CDR3 protein: ASSPSGTGNTIY

V gene: TRBV6-1
CDR3 protein: ASSLGTSGSTDTQY

V gene: TRBV7-9
CDR3 protein: ASSRTSGESNEQF

V gene: TRBV2
CDR3 protein: ASRTGGVSGANVLT

V gene: TRBV20-1
CDR3 protein: SNDGIVNEQY

V gene: TRBV7-2
CDR3 protein: ASSLGTVQETQY

V gene: TRBV7-6
CDR3 protein: ASRLGTSGVYTQY

V gene: TRBV5-1
CDR3 protein: ASSLVGADNQPQH

V gene: TRBV7-3
CDR3 protein: ASSLRGLASNEQF

V gene: TRBV30
CDR3 protein: AWSNSGSNEQF

V gene: TRBV7-3
CDR3 protein: ASRLAGGNNEQF

V gene: TRBV24-1
CDR3 protein: ATSDPGLAGGQETQY

V gene: TRBV7-9
CDR3 protein: ASSLVGTGYSYEQY

V gene: TRBV10-3
CDR3 protein: AIGDRGRETQY